This passage covers 4 T cell receptor beta chains from one sample sequenced in a study of early T cells in non-severe SARS-CoV-2 infection. TCRdb re-derived calls from the 5' RACE reads in MiXCR, one entry per CDR3 protein. This table has about 80,000 distinct CDR3 sequences, about an eighth appearing once. The sample comprised whole blood. Receptors were obtained from an adult who was a healthcare worker with PCR-confirmed SARS-CoV-2 infection or an uninfected control (not recorded which).

The V call is TRBV20-1, the J call TRBJ2-7, with D possibly called TRBD1 or TRBD2 (5 bases each). CDR1 and CDR2 (germline): DFQATT, SNEGSKA (reference sequence). CDR3 length: 15 residues. The CDR3 spells CSARPTEGNGKRSQV. CDR3 sequence (DNA): TGCAGTGCTAGGCCGACCGAGGGGAACGGAAAAAGATCGCAGGTC.

The chain uses TRBV12-3 or TRBV12-4 and TRBJ1-5; D is ambiguous. Trimming stripped 2 bases from V and 6 bases from J, with 2 bases between. The CDR3 has 11 amino acids. The CDR3 sequence is CASSLSQPQHF. CDR3 nucleotides: TGTGCCAGCAGTTTAAGTCAGCCCCAGCATTTT.

V is TRBV5-1 and J is TRBJ2-3; D perhaps matches TRBD1 (6 bases). The CDR3 covers 15 residues. The V gene lost 2 bases and the J gene lost 5 bases, with 15 bases spanning the gap. Looked up from germline, CDR1 is SGHRS and CDR2 is YFSETQ. The CDR3: CASSFPDRRLDTQYF. The CDR3 DNA reads as TGCGCCAGCAGCTTCCCCGACAGGAGGCTAGATACGCAGTATTTT.

The chain couples TRBV4-1 to TRBJ2-3, with D maybe TRBD2 (5 bases). Germline CDR1 is MGHRA and CDR2 is YSYEKL. This CDR3 comprises 16 residues. V was trimmed by 1 base and J by 4 bases, leaving 15 bases between them. The DNA for the CDR3 is TGCGCCAGCAGCCAAGTTGCCGGGGTCTTCGCAGATACGCAGTATTTT. Its translation is CASSQVAGVFADTQYF.